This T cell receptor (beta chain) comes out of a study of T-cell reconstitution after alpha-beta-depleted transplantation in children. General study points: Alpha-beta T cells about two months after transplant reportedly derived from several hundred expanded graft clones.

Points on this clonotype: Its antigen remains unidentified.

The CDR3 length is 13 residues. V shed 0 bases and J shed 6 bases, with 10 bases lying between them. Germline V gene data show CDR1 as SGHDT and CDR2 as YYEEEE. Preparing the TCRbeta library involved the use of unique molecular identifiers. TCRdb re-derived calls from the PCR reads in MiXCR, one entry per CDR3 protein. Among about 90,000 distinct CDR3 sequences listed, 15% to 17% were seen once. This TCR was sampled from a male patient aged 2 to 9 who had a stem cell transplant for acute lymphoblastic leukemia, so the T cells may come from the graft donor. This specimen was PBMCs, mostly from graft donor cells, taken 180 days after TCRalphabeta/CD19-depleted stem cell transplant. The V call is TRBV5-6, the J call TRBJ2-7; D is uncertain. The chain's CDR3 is CASSLVVIGEQYF. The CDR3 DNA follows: TGTGCCAGCAGCTTGGTAGTCATCGGCGAGCAGTACTTC.